Each of the 26 T cell receptor beta chains below was sequenced from the same sample in a study of shared clonotypes between healthy human individuals (dated by TCRdb to 2018 to 2020). Library method: the immunoSEQ multiplex PCR assay. The immuneACCESS repertoire file appears here via TCRdb, limited to in-frame rearrangements. These files lack a portion of the clones; in checked studies, under half of the deficit traces to unresolved V genes, and the cause of the others is not known. For this sample there are some 2 million clones; about 94% appear just once. The top ten constitute roughly 1% of the sample. CD8 naive samples were obtained by positive selection for CCR7 among CD45RO-negative cells, yielding a CD45RA+CCR7+ population from which TemRA cells were excluded. Source material: naive CD8+ T cells sorted from blood. This specimen's cell subset or site label, interpreted: CD45RA+CCR7+. These receptor sequences come from a man younger than 30 in good health.

The CDR3 nucleotides are TGTGCCAGCAGTTACTTGGGGTCCACCGGGGAGCTGTTTTTT. This translates into CASSYLGSTGELFF. The chain combines TRBV6-5 with TRBJ2-2, with D unclear. This CDR3 is 14 amino acids long. Germline V gene data show CDR1 as MNHEY and CDR2 as SVGAGI. Trimming took 1 base from V and 4 from J, leaving 7 bases between them.

This chain links TRBV9 with TRBJ1-1, with 9 bases lining up with TRBD1. CDR3 length: 16 amino acids. Germline V lookup: CDR1 SGDLS, CDR2 YYNGEE. V shed 4 bases, J shed 3 bases, and the junction held 10 bases outside the gene matches. This CDR3 reads CASSLWTGDGDTEAFF. CDR3 bases: TGTGCCAGCAGCCTTTGGACAGGGGACGGGGACACTGAAGCTTTCTTT.

V is TRBV7-9 and J is TRBJ2-1; 7 bases line up with TRBD2. Germline CDR1 and CDR2: SEHNR and FQNEAQ (reference sequence). This CDR3 comprises 16 residues. The trim removed 5 bases at V and 5 bases at J, leaving 12 bases unmatched. CDR3 DNA: TGTGCCAGCAGCGGAGCGGGGTTTGGGGAAAACAATGAGCAGTTCTTC. This codes for CASSGAGFGENNEQFF.

This clone was found a few times. The identical CDR3 is also encoded by other nucleotide sequences in the sample. This chain uses TRBV11-2 with TRBJ2-7; D call uncertain. Germline-derived CDR1 and CDR2 are SGHAT and FQNNGV. Trimming stripped 3 bases from V and 1 base from J, with 4 bases between. There are 12 residues in the CDR3. Here the CDR3 reads CASSLGSYEQYF. CDR3 DNA sequence: TGTGCCAGCAGCTTGGGGTCCTACGAGCAGTACTTC.

Details on this clone: The same CDR3 arises from other DNA sequences in this sample as well. The chain links TRBV7-9 to TRBJ2-2, with TRBD1 identical over 8 bases. In germline, CDR1 is SEHNR, CDR2 FQNEAQ (reference sequence). J lost 7 bases, V lost 1 base, and 5 bases had no gene match. CDR3 size: 15 residues. The CDR3 DNA is TGTGCCAGCAGCTTAGTTCAGGGGGCAGTCGGGGAGCTGTTTTTT. Its translation: CASSLVQGAVGELFF.

CDR3 protein: CASSSFREDTGELFF. For the CDR3, the DNA is TGTGCCAGCAGTTCTTTCAGGGAGGACACCGGGGAGCTGTTTTTT. The chain joins TRBV28 to TRBJ2-2; perhaps TRBD2 as D (6 bases). The CDR3 consists of 15 residues. Trimming pared 4 bases from V and 3 bases from J, leaving 12 bases between. CDR1 is MDHEN, CDR2 SYDVKM, per germline. Complete variable domain (other parts from reference TRBV28 and TRBJ2-2): DVKVTQSSRYLVKRTGEKVFLECVQDMDHENMFWYRQDPGLGLRLIYFSYDVKMKEKGDIPEGYSVSREKKERFSLILESASTNQTSMYLCASSSFREDTGELFFGEGSRLTVL.

V is TRBV4-1 and J is TRBJ2-7; TRBD2 matches 11 bases. V lost 1 base, J lost 5 bases, and 7 bases stayed unmatched. This CDR3 is built from 16 residues. In germline, CDR1 is MGHRA, CDR2 YSYEKL. The CDR3 loop is CASSQVNGGLADEQYF. CDR3 DNA: TGCGCCAGCAGCCAAGTGAATGGGGGACTAGCGGACGAGCAGTACTTC.

The chain combines TRBV28 with TRBJ2-1; a weak D match, TRBD2 (5 bases). This CDR3 has 15 amino acids. The germline CDR1 and CDR2 sequences are MDHEN and SYDVKM. V lost 5 bases and J lost 1, with 12 bases in between. CDR3 DNA: TGTGCCAGCAGTACCGTGGGCGGGTCCTACAATGAGCAGTTCTTC. This translates into CASSTVGGSYNEQFF.

V usage is TRBV28 and J usage is TRBJ2-5; D assignment may be TRBD1 or TRBD2 (5 bases each). The germline CDR1 and CDR2 sequences are MDHEN and SYDVKM. V dropped 2 bases and J dropped 5 bases, with 15 bases sitting between them. The CDR3 is 15 amino acids. In nucleotides, the CDR3 is TGTGCCAGCAGTTTACGGGGCCCGGCCTGGGAGACCCAGTACTTC. Translating gives CASSLRGPAWETQYF.

As for this clone: The sample contains more than one DNA sequence encoding this CDR3. This chain uses TRBV9 with TRBJ2-3, with a tentative D call TRBD1 (6 bases). V was pared by 1 base and J by 0 bases, with 9 bases between. In germline, CDR1 is SGDLS, CDR2 YYNGEE. The CDR3 loop spans 15 amino acids. CDR3 protein: CASSVRQDSTDTQYF. The CDR3 nucleotides read TGTGCCAGCAGCGTAAGACAGGATAGCACAGATACGCAGTATTTT.

This chain uses TRBV5-1 with TRBJ1-3; no clear D gene. The germline V gene encodes CDR1 SGHRS and CDR2 YFSETQ. The V and J ends lost 4 bases and 0 bases respectively, with 11 bases between them. This CDR3 has 15 residues. The CDR3 DNA is TGCGCCAGCAGCGCGGACGGGAGCTCTGGAAACACCATATATTTT. This codes for CASSADGSSGNTIYF.

The V and J genes are TRBV4-1 and TRBJ2-1; possibly TRBD1 for D (6 bases). Trimming took off 4 bases at V and 4 bases at J, with 17 bases between the two ends. Per germline, CDR1 MGHRA and CDR2 YSYEKL. There are 16 residues in the CDR3. The CDR3 here is CASSRLGALRYNEQFF. CDR3 nucleotides: TGCGCCAGCAGCCGATTGGGGGCTTTAAGATACAATGAGCAGTTCTTC.

The V call is TRBV9, the J call TRBJ2-1; D call uncertain. Germline values: CDR1 SGDLS, CDR2 YYNGEE. Between the trimmed V and J ends, which lost 3 bases and 6 bases, there was a span of 13 bases. This CDR3 has 14 amino acids. The CDR3 nucleotides are TGTGCCAGCAGCGGATCTACCCATTTCAATGAGCAGTTCTTC. This codes for CASSGSTHFNEQFF.

The rearrangement uses TRBV11-2 and TRBJ2-1; perhaps TRBD2 as D (5 bases). Germline V CDR1 and CDR2: SGHAT, FQNNGV. This CDR3 has 15 residues. V lost 6 bases and J lost 2, with 14 bases in between. This CDR3 is CASRRVGSAYNEQFF. The CDR3 nucleotides read TGTGCCAGCAGACGCGTAGGGAGCGCCTACAATGAGCAGTTCTTC.

The rearrangement joins TRBV27 to TRBJ1-2, with 9 bases fitting TRBD1. The CDR3 totals 14 residues. In germline, CDR1 is MNHEY, CDR2 SMNVEV (reference sequence). V lost 8 bases to trimming and J lost 7 bases; unmatched junction nucleotides: 11. The CDR3 coding sequence is TGTGCCAGCGGCGGGACAGGGACTGCTCGTGGCTACACCTTC. It is translated as CASGGTGTARGYTF.

This chain joins TRBV10-3 and TRBJ2-1, with 8 bases fitting TRBD2. Germline V gene lookup returns CDR1 ENHRY and CDR2 SYGVKD. The V and J ends lost 6 bases and 9 bases, in that order; junction bases with no gene match: 7. The CDR3 spans 13 residues. This chain's CDR3 is CAIRNSGNGEQFF. The CDR3 DNA follows: TGTGCCATCAGGAATAGCGGGAACGGTGAGCAGTTCTTC.

J is TRBJ2-7 and V is TRBV5-6; the match to TRBD2 covers 14 bases. CDR1 SGHDT and CDR2 YYEEEE come from the germline V gene. The V segment lost 0 bases and the J segment 5 bases; nucleotides outside the gene matches: 4. This CDR3 is built from 16 residues. The CDR3 spells CASSLGLAGGWDEQYF. The CDR3 DNA reads TGTGCCAGCAGCTTGGGACTAGCGGGAGGGTGGGACGAGCAGTACTTC.

The chain has TRBV27 and TRBJ2-7; 7 bases align to TRBD2. The V gene end was trimmed by 8 bases and the J gene end by 4 bases; junction bases not matched to a gene: 8. Germline V gene lookup returns CDR1 MNHEY and CDR2 SMNVEV (reference sequence). The CDR3 consists of 13 residues. The CDR3 DNA follows: TGTGCCAGCGAGCGGGGCGGCTTTTACGAGCAGTACTTC. Amino acids: CASERGGFYEQYF.

This chain uses TRBV27 with TRBJ2-3; TRBD2 might be the D (5 bases). The CDR3 is 16 residues long. Germline assignment: CDR1 MNHEY and CDR2 SMNVEV (reference sequence). V was trimmed by 5 bases and J by 4 bases, leaving 19 bases between them. The CDR3 loop is CASSPSSGSVADTQYF. The CDR3 DNA follows: TGTGCCAGCAGTCCCTCGTCGGGATCGGTCGCAGATACGCAGTATTTT.

This clone was recorded once. This sequence joins TRBV9 and TRBJ2-7; weak D call: TRBD2 (6 bases). The V gene lost 0 bases and the J gene lost 5 bases, with 9 bases spanning the gap. The CDR3 sequence is 13 residues long. CDR1 and CDR2 from the germline V gene are SGDLS and YYNGEE. The DNA of the CDR3 is TGTGCCAGCAGCGTAGGCGGGGAAAACGAGCAGTACTTC. It codes for CASSVGGENEQYF.

V and J are TRBV2 and TRBJ1-4, with a possible D match to TRBD1 (5 bases). V shed 3 bases and J shed 11 bases, with 13 bases lying between them. The CDR3 contains 13 residues. Looked up from germline, CDR1 is SNHLY and CDR2 is FYNNEI. The DNA of the CDR3 is TGTGCCAGCAGTGACGAAGTATGGGGGAAACTGTTTTTT. Amino acids: CASSDEVWGKLFF.

The rearrangement links TRBV5-6 to TRBJ2-1; D may be TRBD2 (5 bases). Germline V gene data show CDR1 as SGHDT and CDR2 as YYEEEE. Trimming took off 3 bases at V and 1 base at J, with 17 bases between the two ends. This CDR3 is built from 17 residues. The CDR3 nucleotides are TGTGCCAGCAGCTCGCCCGTCGGGGTACTATCCTACAATGAGCAGTTCTTC. Translated: CASSSPVGVLSYNEQFF.

On this clone: This sample also contains other DNA sequences that code for the same CDR3. This rearrangement joins TRBV9 to TRBJ2-3, with D unresolved. CDR3 size: 13 residues. V shed 0 bases and J shed 3 bases, with 5 bases lying between them. Germline V gene data show CDR1 as SGDLS and CDR2 as YYNGEE. The CDR3 DNA reads TGTGCCAGCAGCGTAGGCCTTACAGATACGCAGTATTTT. This codes for CASSVGLTDTQYF.

The chain recombines TRBV7-8 with TRBJ2-2; TRBD2 matches at 7 bases. Unmatched junction bases numbered 8, after V lost 5 bases and J lost 5 bases. This CDR3 region has 15 residues. Germline V gene data show CDR1 as SGHVS and CDR2 as FQNEAQ. CDR3 bases: TGTGCCAGCAGCCCCCTGGGAGGGCTTACCGGGGAGCTGTTTTTT. This sequence encodes CASSPLGGLTGELFF. The full variable domain, its missing parts supplied by reference TRBV7-8 and TRBJ2-2, is GAGVSQSPRYKVAKRGQDVALRCDPISGHVSLFWYQQALGQGPEFLTYFQNEAQLDKSGLPSDRFFAERPEGSVSTLKIQRTQQEDSAVYLCASSPLGGLTGELFFGEGSRLTVL.

A remark on this clone: Within the sample, other DNA sequences also encode this same CDR3. V gene TRBV6-5 combines with J gene TRBJ2-7; 7 bases are a match to TRBD1. The CDR3 is 13 amino acids. The junction had 4 bases not matched to a gene; V was cut back by 5 bases and J by 3 bases. The V gene's germline CDR1 is MNHEY and CDR2 SVGAGI. CDR3 in DNA: TGTGCCAGCAGTACAGGGGTGGGCTACGAGCAGTACTTC. It is translated as CASSTGVGYEQYF.

This chain uses TRBV7-9 with TRBJ2-7; D perhaps matches TRBD1 (6 bases). V was cut by 5 bases and J by 4 bases, with 15 bases left in between. Per germline, CDR1 SEHNR and CDR2 FQNEAQ (reference sequence). The CDR3 loop spans 14 amino acids. Here the CDR3 reads CASSPPVQGYEQYF. The CDR3 DNA sequence: TGTGCCAGCAGCCCCCCGGTACAGGGTTACGAGCAGTACTTC.